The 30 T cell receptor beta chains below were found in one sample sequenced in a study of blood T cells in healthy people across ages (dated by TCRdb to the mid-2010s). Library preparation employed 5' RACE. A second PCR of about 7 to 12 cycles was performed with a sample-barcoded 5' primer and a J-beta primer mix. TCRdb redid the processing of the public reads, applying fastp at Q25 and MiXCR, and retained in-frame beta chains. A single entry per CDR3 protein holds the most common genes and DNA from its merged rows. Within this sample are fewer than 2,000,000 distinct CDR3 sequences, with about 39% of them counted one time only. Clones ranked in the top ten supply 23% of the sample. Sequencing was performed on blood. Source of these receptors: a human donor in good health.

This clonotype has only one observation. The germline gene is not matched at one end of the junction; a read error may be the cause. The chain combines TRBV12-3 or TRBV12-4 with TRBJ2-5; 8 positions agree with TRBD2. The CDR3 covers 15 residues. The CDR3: CAGSLQRGQQETQYF. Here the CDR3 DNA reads TGTGCCGGCAGTCTCCAGCGGGGGCAACAAGAGACCCAGTACTTC.

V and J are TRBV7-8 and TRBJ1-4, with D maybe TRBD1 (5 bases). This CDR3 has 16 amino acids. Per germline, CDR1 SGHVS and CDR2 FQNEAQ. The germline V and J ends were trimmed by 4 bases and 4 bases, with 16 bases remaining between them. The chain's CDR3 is CASSSQGRGGNEKLFF. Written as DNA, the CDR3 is TGTGCCAGCAGCTCCCAGGGTAGGGGTGGTAATGAAAAACTGTTTTTT.

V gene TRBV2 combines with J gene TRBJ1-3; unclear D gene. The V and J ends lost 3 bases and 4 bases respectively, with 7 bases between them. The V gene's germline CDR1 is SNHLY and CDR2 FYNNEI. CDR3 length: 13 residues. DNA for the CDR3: TGTGCCAGCAGTGATAACAGCGGAAACACCATATATTTT. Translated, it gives CASSDNSGNTIYF.

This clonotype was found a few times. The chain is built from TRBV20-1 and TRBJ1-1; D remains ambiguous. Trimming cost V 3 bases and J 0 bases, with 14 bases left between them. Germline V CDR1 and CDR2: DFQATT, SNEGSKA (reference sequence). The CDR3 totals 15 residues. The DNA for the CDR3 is TGCAGTGCTAGTTCCCCGAAGGGTCTGAACACTGAAGCTTTCTTT. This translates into CSASSPKGLNTEAFF.

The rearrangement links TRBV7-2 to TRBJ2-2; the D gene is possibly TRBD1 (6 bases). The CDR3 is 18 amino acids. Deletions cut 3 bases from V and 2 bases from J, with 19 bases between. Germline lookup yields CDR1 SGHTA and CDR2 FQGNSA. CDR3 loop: CASSLGATRFRNTGELFF. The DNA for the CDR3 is TGTGCCAGCAGCTTGGGGGCCACTAGGTTCCGAAACACCGGGGAGCTGTTTTTT.

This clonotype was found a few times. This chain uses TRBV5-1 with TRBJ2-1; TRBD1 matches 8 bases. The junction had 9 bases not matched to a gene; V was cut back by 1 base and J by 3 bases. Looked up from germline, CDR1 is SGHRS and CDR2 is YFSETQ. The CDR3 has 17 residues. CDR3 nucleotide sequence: TGCGCCAGCAGCTTGTTTGTCGGGACAGGATTCTACAATGAGCAGTTCTTC. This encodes CASSLFVGTGFYNEQFF.

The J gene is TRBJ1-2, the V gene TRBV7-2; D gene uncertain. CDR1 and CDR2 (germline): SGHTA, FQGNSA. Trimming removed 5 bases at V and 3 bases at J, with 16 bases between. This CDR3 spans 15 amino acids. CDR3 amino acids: CASSPRINQYYGYTF. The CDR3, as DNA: TGTGCCAGCAGCCCCCGAATAAACCAATACTATGGCTACACCTTC.

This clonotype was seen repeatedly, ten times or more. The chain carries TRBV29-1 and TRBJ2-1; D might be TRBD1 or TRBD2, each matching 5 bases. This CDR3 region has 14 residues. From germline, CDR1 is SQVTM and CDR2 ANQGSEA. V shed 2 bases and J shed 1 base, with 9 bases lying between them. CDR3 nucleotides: TGCAGCGTTGAACGGGACCGGTCCTACAATGAGCAGTTCTTC. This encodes CSVERDRSYNEQFF.

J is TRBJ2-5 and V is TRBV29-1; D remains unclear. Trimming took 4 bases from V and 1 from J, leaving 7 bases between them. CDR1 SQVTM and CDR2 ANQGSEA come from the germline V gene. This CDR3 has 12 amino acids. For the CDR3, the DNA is TGCAGCGTTGTACAAATCCAAGAGACCCAGTACTTC. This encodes CSVVQIQETQYF.

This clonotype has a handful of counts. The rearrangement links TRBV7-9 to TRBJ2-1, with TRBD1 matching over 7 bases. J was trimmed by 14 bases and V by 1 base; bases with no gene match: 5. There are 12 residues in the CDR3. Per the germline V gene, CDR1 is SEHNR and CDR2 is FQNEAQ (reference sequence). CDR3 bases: TGTGCCAGCAGCTTAGAAGGGACAGCTAAGTTCTTC. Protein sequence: CASSLEGTAKFF.

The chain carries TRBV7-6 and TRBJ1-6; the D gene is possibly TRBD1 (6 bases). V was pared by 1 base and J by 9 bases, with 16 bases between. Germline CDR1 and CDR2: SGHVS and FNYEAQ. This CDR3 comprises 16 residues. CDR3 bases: TGTGCCAGCAGCTTAGGGGCGGGGGCCGGGGGTTCACCCCTCCACTTT. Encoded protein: CASSLGAGAGGSPLHF.

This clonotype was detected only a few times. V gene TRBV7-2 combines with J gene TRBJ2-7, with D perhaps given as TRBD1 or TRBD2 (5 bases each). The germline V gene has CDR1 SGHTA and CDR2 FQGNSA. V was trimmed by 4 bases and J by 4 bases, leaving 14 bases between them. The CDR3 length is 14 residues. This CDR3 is CASSSTTQGYEQYF. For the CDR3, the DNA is TGTGCCAGCAGCTCGACTACCCAGGGATACGAGCAGTACTTC.

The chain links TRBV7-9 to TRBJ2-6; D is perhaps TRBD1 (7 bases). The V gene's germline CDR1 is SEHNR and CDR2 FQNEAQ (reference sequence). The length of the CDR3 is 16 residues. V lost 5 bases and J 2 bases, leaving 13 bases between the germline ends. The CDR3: CASSKGGGAGANVLTF. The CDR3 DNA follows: TGTGCCAGCAGCAAAGGAGGGGGCGCTGGGGCCAACGTCCTGACTTTC.

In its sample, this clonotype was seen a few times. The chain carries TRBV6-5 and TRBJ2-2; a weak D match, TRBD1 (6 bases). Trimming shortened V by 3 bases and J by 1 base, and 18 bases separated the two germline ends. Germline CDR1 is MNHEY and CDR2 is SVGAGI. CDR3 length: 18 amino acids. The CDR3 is CASSYQGPRPRNTGELFF. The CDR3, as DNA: TGTGCCAGCAGTTATCAGGGGCCGCGACCAAGGAACACCGGGGAGCTGTTTTTT.

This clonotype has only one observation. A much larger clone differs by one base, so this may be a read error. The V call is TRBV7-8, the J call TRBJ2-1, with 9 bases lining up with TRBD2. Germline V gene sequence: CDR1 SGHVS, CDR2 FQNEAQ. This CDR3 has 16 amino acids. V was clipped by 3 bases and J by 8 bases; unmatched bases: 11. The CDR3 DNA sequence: TGTGCCAGCAGCTTTTTGGCGGGGGGGGCAAGCGATGAGCAGTTCTTC. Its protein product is CASSFLAGGASDEQFF.

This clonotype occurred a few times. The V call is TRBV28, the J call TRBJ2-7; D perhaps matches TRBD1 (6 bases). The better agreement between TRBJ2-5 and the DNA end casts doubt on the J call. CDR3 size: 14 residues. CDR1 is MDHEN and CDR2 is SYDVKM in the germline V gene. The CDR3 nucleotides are TGTGCCAGCAGTGCATCAGGGGTTCCAGAGACCCAGTACTTC. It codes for CASSASGVPETQYF.

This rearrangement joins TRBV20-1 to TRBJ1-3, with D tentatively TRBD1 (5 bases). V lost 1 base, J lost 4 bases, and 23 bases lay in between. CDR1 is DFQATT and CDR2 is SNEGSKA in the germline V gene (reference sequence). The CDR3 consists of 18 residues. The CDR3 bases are TGCAGTGCTAGAGTACCCCTCGCGGCAGGGAGGTTCGGAAACACCATATATTTT. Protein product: CSARVPLAAGRFGNTIYF.

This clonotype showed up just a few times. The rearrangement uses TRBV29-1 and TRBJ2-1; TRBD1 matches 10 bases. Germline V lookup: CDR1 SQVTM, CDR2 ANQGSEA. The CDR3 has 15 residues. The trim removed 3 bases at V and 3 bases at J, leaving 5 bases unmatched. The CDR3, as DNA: TGCAGCGTTGACAGACAGGGGGCTTACTACAATGAGCAGTTCTTC. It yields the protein CSVDRQGAYYNEQFF.

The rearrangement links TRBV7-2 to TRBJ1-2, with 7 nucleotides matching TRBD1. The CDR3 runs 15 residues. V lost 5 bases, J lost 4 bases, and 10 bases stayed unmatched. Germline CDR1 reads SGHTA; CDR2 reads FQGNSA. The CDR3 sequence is CASSPRQGKVYGYTF. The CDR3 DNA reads TGTGCCAGCAGCCCGAGACAGGGCAAGGTCTATGGCTACACCTTC. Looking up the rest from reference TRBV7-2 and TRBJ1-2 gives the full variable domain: GAGVSQSPSNKVTEKGKDVELRCDPISGHTALYWYRQSLGQGLEFLIYFQGNSAPDKSGLPSDRFSAERTGGSVSTLTIQRTQQEDSAVYLCASSPRQGKVYGYTFGSGTRLTVV.

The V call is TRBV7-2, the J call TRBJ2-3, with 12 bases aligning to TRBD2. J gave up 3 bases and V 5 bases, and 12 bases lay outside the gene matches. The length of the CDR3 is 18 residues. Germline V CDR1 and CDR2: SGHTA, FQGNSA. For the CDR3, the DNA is TGTGCCAGCAGCCTCCCTAGCGGGGGGGCGTCTAGGACAGATACGCAGTATTTT. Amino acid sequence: CASSLPSGGASRTDTQYF.

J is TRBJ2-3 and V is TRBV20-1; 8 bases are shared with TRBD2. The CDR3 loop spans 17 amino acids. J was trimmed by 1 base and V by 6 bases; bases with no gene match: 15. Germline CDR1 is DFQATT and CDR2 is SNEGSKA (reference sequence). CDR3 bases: TGCAGTGCAACGAACCCACCAGCGGGGGTGGGCACAGATACGCAGTATTTT. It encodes CSATNPPAGVGTDTQYF.

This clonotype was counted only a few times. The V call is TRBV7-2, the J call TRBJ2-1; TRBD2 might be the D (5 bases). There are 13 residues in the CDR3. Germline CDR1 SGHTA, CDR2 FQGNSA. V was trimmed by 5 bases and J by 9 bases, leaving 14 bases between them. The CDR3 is CASSLDYGGEQFF. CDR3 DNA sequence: TGTGCCAGCAGCCTCGACTACGGAGGTGAGCAGTTCTTC. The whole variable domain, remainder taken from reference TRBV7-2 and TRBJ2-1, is GAGVSQSPSNKVTEKGKDVELRCDPISGHTALYWYRQSLGQGLEFLIYFQGNSAPDKSGLPSDRFSAERTGGSVSTLTIQRTQQEDSAVYLCASSLDYGGEQFFGPGTRLTVL.

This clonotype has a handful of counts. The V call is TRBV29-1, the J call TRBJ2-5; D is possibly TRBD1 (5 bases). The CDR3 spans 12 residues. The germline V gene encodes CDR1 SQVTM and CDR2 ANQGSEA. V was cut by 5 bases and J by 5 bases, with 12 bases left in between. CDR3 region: CSVRGNEETQYF. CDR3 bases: TGCAGCGTTAGGGGCAATGAGGAGACCCAGTACTTC.

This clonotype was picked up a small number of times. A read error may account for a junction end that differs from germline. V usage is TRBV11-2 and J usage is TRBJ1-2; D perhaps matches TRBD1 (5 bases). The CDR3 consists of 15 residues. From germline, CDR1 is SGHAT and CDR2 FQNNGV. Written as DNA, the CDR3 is TGTGTCAGCAGCTTAGGGGTGGAGACGCGCGGGGGCTACACCTTC. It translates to CVSSLGVETRGGYTF.

The CDR3 DNA sequence: TGTGCCAGCAGCTTAGAGAAGAGCAGCTACGAGCAGTACTTC. Encoded protein: CASSLEKSSYEQYF. V and J are TRBV7-2 and TRBJ2-7, with unresolved D. Trimming removed 1 base from V and 3 bases from J, with 10 bases in between. CDR1 and CDR2 (germline): SGHTA, FQGNSA. The CDR3 is 14 residues long.

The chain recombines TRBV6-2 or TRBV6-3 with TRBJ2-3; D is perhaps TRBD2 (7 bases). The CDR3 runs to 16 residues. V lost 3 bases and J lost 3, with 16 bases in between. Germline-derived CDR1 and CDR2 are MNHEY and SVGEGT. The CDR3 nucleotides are TGTGCCAGCAGTTATGATGTGGGGGGGCCGACAGATACGCAGTATTTT. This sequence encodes CASSYDVGGPTDTQYF.

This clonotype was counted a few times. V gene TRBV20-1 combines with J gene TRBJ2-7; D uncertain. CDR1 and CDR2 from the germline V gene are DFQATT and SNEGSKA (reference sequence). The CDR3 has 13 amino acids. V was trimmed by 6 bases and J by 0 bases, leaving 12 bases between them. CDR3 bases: TGCAGTGCCCCCCCAGCGAGCTCCTACGAGCAGTACTTC. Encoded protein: CSAPPASSYEQYF.

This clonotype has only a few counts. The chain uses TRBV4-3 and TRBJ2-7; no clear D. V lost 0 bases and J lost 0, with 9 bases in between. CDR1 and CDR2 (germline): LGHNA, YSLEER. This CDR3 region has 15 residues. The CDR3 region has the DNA TGCGCCAGCAGCCAAGAGGTCCTTACCTCCTACGAGCAGTACTTC. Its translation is CASSQEVLTSYEQYF.

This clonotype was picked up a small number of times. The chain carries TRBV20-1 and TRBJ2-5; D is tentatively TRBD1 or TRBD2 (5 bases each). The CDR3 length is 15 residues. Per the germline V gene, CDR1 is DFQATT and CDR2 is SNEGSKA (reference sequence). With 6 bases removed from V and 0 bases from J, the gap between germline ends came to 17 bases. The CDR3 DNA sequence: TGCAGTGCCGCGAGGGGTAGTGGGTACCAAGAGACCCAGTACTTC. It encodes CSAARGSGYQETQYF.

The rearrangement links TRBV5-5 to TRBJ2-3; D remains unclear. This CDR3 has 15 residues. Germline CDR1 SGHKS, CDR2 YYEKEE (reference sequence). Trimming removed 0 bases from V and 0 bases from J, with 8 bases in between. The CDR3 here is CASSLVAVSTDTQYF. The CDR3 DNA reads TGTGCCAGCAGCTTGGTGGCAGTCAGCACAGATACGCAGTATTTT.